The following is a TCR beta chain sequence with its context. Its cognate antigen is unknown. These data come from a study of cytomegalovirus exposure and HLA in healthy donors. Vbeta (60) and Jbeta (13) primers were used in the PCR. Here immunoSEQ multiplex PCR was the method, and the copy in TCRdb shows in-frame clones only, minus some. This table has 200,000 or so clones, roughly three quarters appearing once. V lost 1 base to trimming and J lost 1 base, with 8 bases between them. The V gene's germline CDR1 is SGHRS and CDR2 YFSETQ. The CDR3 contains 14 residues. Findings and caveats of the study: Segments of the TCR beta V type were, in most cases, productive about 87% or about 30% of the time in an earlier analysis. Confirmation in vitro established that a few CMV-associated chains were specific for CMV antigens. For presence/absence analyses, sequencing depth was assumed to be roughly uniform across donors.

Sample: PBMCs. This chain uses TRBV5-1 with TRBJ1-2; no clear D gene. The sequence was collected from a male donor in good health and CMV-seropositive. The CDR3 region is CASSLFSDNYGYTF. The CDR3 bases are TGCGCCAGCAGCTTGTTCTCAGATAACTATGGCTACACCTTC.